The next 25 T cell receptor beta chains were all read from a single sample in a study of blood T cell repertoires in COVID-19. Profiled with immunoSEQ multiplex PCR; TCRdb holds only in-frame clones, not every one. The table lists over 250,000 clones, approximately 86% of them singletons. Material: peripheral blood. The source is a woman in her sixties or seventies with COVID-19, enrolled during active disease.

The chain combines TRBV3-1 (or the pseudogene TRBV3-2) with TRBJ1-6; 7 bases are shared with TRBD1. Germline V lookup: CDR1 LGHDT, CDR2 YNNKEL (reference sequence). The CDR3 totals 14 residues. V was clipped by 5 bases and J by 10 bases; unmatched bases: 8. The CDR3 protein is CASSETGFKSPLHF. The DNA of the CDR3 is TGTGCCAGCAGCGAGACAGGGTTTAAGTCACCCCTCCACTTT.

The chain employs TRBV4-3 and TRBJ2-1; TRBD2 is a possible D gene (6 bases). CDR1 is LGHNA and CDR2 is YSLEER in the germline V gene. With 0 bases removed from V and 0 bases from J, the gap between germline ends came to 21 bases. There are 20 residues in the CDR3. The CDR3 sequence is CASSQDKWGVGPTSYNEQFF. The CDR3, as DNA: TGCGCCAGCAGCCAAGATAAGTGGGGGGTAGGCCCCACCTCCTACAATGAGCAGTTCTTC.

The chain uses TRBV6-5 and TRBJ1-2; D is perhaps TRBD1 (5 bases). The CDR3 extends over 15 amino acids. V was shortened by 2 bases and J by 2 bases, with 12 bases between the two germline ends. Per germline, CDR1 MNHEY and CDR2 SVGAGI. This chain's CDR3 is CASSYTTGPNYGYTF. The CDR3 DNA reads as TGTGCCAGCAGTTACACTACAGGTCCCAACTATGGCTACACCTTC.

This rearrangement joins TRBV6-5 to TRBJ2-5, with D perhaps TRBD2 (7 bases). The V gene lost 7 bases and the J gene lost 2 bases, with 17 bases spanning the gap. Germline V gene sequence: CDR1 MNHEY, CDR2 SVGAGI. The CDR3 covers 15 residues. For the CDR3, the DNA is TGTGCCAGCACCGGATGGGGGGGCGTTCAAGAGACCCAGTACTTC. It encodes CASTGWGGVQETQYF.

The CDR3 nucleotides read TGTGCCAGCAGCCCGGGACAAAACTTAGCCAAAAACATTCAGTACTTC. Translating it yields CASSPGQNLAKNIQYF. The chain recombines TRBV7-2 with TRBJ2-4, with D possibly matching TRBD1 (6 bases). There are 16 residues in the CDR3. Germline CDR1 reads SGHTA; CDR2 reads FQGNSA. V gave up 5 bases and J gave up 0 bases, with 14 bases separating them.

J is TRBJ2-7 and V is TRBV5-6, with TRBD1 matching over 9 bases. Germline V gene data show CDR1 as SGHDT and CDR2 as YYEEEE. J gave up 5 bases and V 4 bases, and 10 bases lay outside the gene matches. There are 15 residues in the CDR3. The CDR3 DNA sequence: TGTGCCAGCAGCGAACCGGGACAGGGTAGCAACGAGCAGTACTTC. Protein product: CASSEPGQGSNEQYF.

This clone was detected only once. The chain employs TRBV3-1 (or the pseudogene TRBV3-2) and TRBJ2-5, with a tentative D call TRBD2 (5 bases). The CDR3 sequence is 16 residues long. CDR1 and CDR2 from the germline V gene are LGHDT and YNNKEL (reference sequence). Trimming took 0 bases from V and 4 from J, leaving 15 bases between them. CDR3 loop: CASSQESPGVGETQYF. DNA of the CDR3: TGTGCCAGCAGCCAAGAGAGTCCCGGGGTCGGAGAGACCCAGTACTTC.

This clone was counted once. The chain carries TRBV3-1 (or the pseudogene TRBV3-2) and TRBJ2-3; D gene unclear. Trimming took 4 bases from V and 0 from J, leaving 8 bases between them. This CDR3 has 14 residues. Germline V lookup: CDR1 LGHDT, CDR2 YNNKEL (reference sequence). The CDR3 sequence is CASSPLRSTDTQYF. CDR3 in DNA: TGTGCCAGCAGCCCCCTCAGGAGCACAGATACGCAGTATTTT.

The chain employs TRBV4-1 and TRBJ2-1; TRBD1 matches at 7 bases. The CDR3 is made up of 16 amino acids. V was clipped by 4 bases and J by 5 bases; unmatched bases: 11. Germline V gene lookup returns CDR1 MGHRA and CDR2 YSYEKL. DNA for the CDR3: TGCGCCAGCAGCCGTTTTACAGGGGTTTTTAACAATGAGCAGTTCTTC. Its translation is CASSRFTGVFNNEQFF.

This clone was seen repeatedly, ten times or more. The chain carries TRBV9 and TRBJ1-5; a possible D gene is TRBD1 (5 bases). Trimming cost V 0 bases and J 7 bases, with 11 bases left between them. The CDR3 extends over 14 amino acids. Germline V gene data show CDR1 as SGDLS and CDR2 as YYNGEE. DNA for the CDR3: TGTGCCAGCAGCGTAGAAACAGGCGGCCAGCCCCAGCATTTT. It yields the protein CASSVETGGQPQHF.

The chain combines TRBV7-2 with TRBJ2-2; 13 bases match TRBD2. The length of the CDR3 is 15 residues. J gave up 3 bases and V 11 bases, and 6 bases lay outside the gene matches. Germline V CDR1 and CDR2: SGHTA, FQGNSA. The CDR3, as DNA: TGTGCCTTAGGGACTAGCGGGGCAGACACCGGGGAGCTGTTTTTT. This codes for CALGTSGADTGELFF.

This chain connects TRBV2 to TRBJ1-1; D gene uncertain. The germline gives CDR1 SNHLY, CDR2 FYNNEI. The CDR3 consists of 11 residues. V was cut by 7 bases and J by 12 bases, with 15 bases left in between. CDR3 nucleotide sequence: TGTGCCAGCAATGGAGGCGGTCTCTCTTTCTTT. Translation: CASNGGGLSFF.

The gene calls are TRBV30 and TRBJ2-7, with TRBD1 identical over 9 bases. The junction had 2 bases not matched to a gene; V was cut back by 7 bases and J by 4 bases. The CDR3 length is 11 residues. Germline loops: CDR1 GTSNPN, CDR2 SVGIG (reference sequence). The CDR3 protein is CAFGQGYEQYF. The CDR3 DNA is TGTGCCTTCGGACAGGGGTACGAGCAGTACTTC.

The genes are TRBV29-1 and TRBJ2-3, with TRBD1 as a possible D gene (6 bases). From germline, CDR1 is SQVTM and CDR2 ANQGSEA. The V end lost 3 bases, the J end lost 3 bases, and 13 bases lay between the germline ends. CDR3 length: 14 residues. CDR3 sequence (DNA): TGCAGCGTTGACCAGGGGTTGGGGACAGATACGCAGTATTTT. This translates into CSVDQGLGTDTQYF.

This clone was seen a handful of times. J is TRBJ1-2 and V is TRBV5-5, with D perhaps TRBD1 (5 bases). Per the germline V gene, CDR1 is SGHKS and CDR2 is YYEKEE (reference sequence). Trimming took 0 bases from V and 0 from J, leaving 12 bases between them. CDR3 size: 16 residues. CDR3 loop: CASSLEEPGTNYGYTF. In DNA, the CDR3 is TGTGCCAGCAGCTTGGAAGAACCAGGGACTAACTATGGCTACACCTTC.

The chain has TRBV5-4 and TRBJ2-5, with TRBD2 identical over 15 bases. The CDR3 is 16 residues long. The germline V gene encodes CDR1 SGHNT and CDR2 YYREEE (reference sequence). With 4 bases clipped from V and 4 bases from J, the junction kept 5 bases outside the gene matches. CDR3 sequence: CASSRTSGGAGETQYF. The CDR3 coding sequence is TGTGCCAGCAGCAGGACTAGCGGGGGGGCCGGAGAGACCCAGTACTTC.

This clone was recorded a few times. The rearrangement uses TRBV6-6 and TRBJ2-7; 8 nucleotides agree with TRBD1. CDR3 size: 15 residues. CDR1 is MNHNY, CDR2 SVGAGI, per germline (reference sequence). The V gene end was trimmed by 4 bases and the J gene end by 0 bases; junction bases not matched to a gene: 5. CDR3: CASSSRDRTSYEQYF. The DNA of the CDR3 is TGTGCCAGCAGTTCCCGGGACAGGACCTCCTACGAGCAGTACTTC.

The CDR3 bases are TGCGCCAGCAGAAACTTACAGGGGGCCTACGAGCAGTACTTC. It translates to CASRNLQGAYEQYF. The chain links TRBV5-1 to TRBJ2-7, with 8 bases that match TRBD1. V lost 5 bases to trimming and J lost 2 bases; unmatched junction nucleotides: 6. The CDR3 runs 14 residues. Germline lookup yields CDR1 SGHRS and CDR2 YFSETQ. The complete variable domain, with remaining parts taken from reference TRBV5-1 and TRBJ2-7, reads KAGVTQTPRYLIKTRGQQVTLSCSPISGHRSVSWYQQTPGQGLQFLFEYFSETQRNKGNFPGRFSGRQFSNSRSEMNVSTLELGDSALYLCASRNLQGAYEQYFGPGTRLTVT.

The chain has TRBV5-4 and TRBJ1-3; a possible D gene is TRBD1 (5 bases). This CDR3 region has 18 residues. Trimming removed 4 bases from V and 0 bases from J, with 20 bases in between. Germline assignment: CDR1 SGHNT and CDR2 YYREEE (reference sequence). The CDR3 loop reads CASSRPRAGVDSGNTIYF. The DNA for the CDR3 is TGTGCCAGCAGCCGACCTCGGGCGGGGGTTGACTCTGGAAACACCATATATTTT.

This clone was recorded only once. This chain connects TRBV2 to TRBJ2-3; 11 nucleotides match TRBD2. The V segment lost 1 base and the J segment 6 bases; nucleotides outside the gene matches: 0. Germline-derived CDR1 and CDR2 are SNHLY and FYNNEI. This CDR3 comprises 14 residues. CDR3 residues: CASSEGTSGDTQYF. The CDR3 coding sequence is TGTGCCAGCAGTGAAGGGACTAGCGGGGATACGCAGTATTTT.

The genes are TRBV18 and TRBJ1-2; D gene unclear. The CDR3 extends over 14 amino acids. Germline V lookup: CDR1 KGHSH, CDR2 LQKENI. V lost 0 bases and J 13 bases, leaving 18 bases between the germline ends. The CDR3 region is CASSPPNDWERATF. The CDR3 nucleotides are TGTGCCAGCTCACCACCGAACGATTGGGAGCGGGCCACCTTC.

The rearrangement joins TRBV6-6 to TRBJ1-1, with D possibly TRBD1 on 5 matching bases. The CDR3 sequence is 15 residues long. From germline, CDR1 is MNHNY and CDR2 SVGAGI (reference sequence). With 2 bases removed from V and 7 bases from J, the gap between germline ends came to 17 bases. The CDR3 loop reads CASSYLRGRGFEAFF. The CDR3 DNA follows: TGTGCCAGCAGTTACCTACGAGGGAGGGGCTTTGAAGCTTTCTTT.

This chain uses TRBV28 with TRBJ1-2; 8 nucleotides align to TRBD1. V was pared by 10 bases and J by 8 bases, with 27 bases of the junction left unmatched. Germline loops: CDR1 MDHEN, CDR2 SYDVKM. This CDR3 is built from 18 residues. The CDR3 nucleotides read TGTGCCACTCTCGGACAGGGTCCATCTGGGCGGTTTCTATACGGCTACACCTTC. It yields the protein CATLGQGPSGRFLYGYTF.

V and J are TRBV7-9 and TRBJ2-3; 13 nucleotides align to TRBD2. This CDR3 is 16 amino acids long. The germline CDR1 and CDR2 sequences are SEHNR and FQNEAQ (reference sequence). Trimming took 8 bases from V and 6 from J; bases not matched to a gene: 11. The DNA of the CDR3 is TGTGCCAGCGGCCCACTAGCGGGGGGGCCTTGGGATACGCAGTATTTT. Translating gives CASGPLAGGPWDTQYF.

CDR3 nucleotides: TGTGCCAGCAGCTTGGCAGGGGATGGTAGCAATCAGCCCCAGCATTTT. This encodes CASSLAGDGSNQPQHF. J is TRBJ1-5 and V is TRBV5-4, with D perhaps matching TRBD1 (6 bases). The V end lost 0 bases, the J end lost 0 bases, and 10 bases lay between the germline ends. CDR1 is SGHNT, CDR2 YYREEE, per germline (reference sequence). The CDR3 is 16 amino acids.